These T cell receptor beta chains were read from a single sample in a study of identical twins. A single record per CDR3 protein comes from TCRdb applying MiXCR to the 5' RACE reads. The table lists roughly 630,000 distinct CDR3 sequences, roughly 7.1% of them singletons. These data were likewise used in another study, on yellow fever vaccine responses in identical twins.

The sample taken for sequencing was PBMCs. These receptor sequences come from a woman between 18 and 29 years old in good health. CDR3s include the opening cysteine and the closing phenylalanine or tryptophan. D genes are given only for firm matches. The size of a clone is reported for some rows only, either as once, few or many, or as a class for expanded clones.

J gene,clone size,V gene,D gene,CDR3 DNA,CDR3 protein
TRBJ2-5,few,TRBV20-1,NA,TGCAGTGCTAGAGGGTCTAATGGGGGAAAAGAGACCCAGTACTTC,CSARGSNGGKETQYF
TRBJ1-6,few,TRBV12-3/TRBV12-4,TRBD1,TGTGCCAGCAGTCCGCTCGGACAGGTTAATTCACCCCTCCACTTT,CASSPLGQVNSPLHF
TRBJ1-4,many,TRBV7-9,NA,TGTGCCAGCAGCTTAATGTCAGATGAAAAACTGTTTTTT,CASSLMSDEKLFF
TRBJ2-5,few,TRBV4-2,TRBD2,TGTGCCAGCAGCCAAGAATCCCCGGGACTAGCGGGGGGGGTCGGAGAGACCCAGTACTTC,CASSQESPGLAGGVGETQYF
TRBJ2-2,many,TRBV2,NA,TGTGCCAGCAGTGGAAGAAAACTGAACACCGGGGAGCTGTTTTTT,CASSGRKLNTGELFF
TRBJ2-1,few,TRBV20-1,NA,TGCAGTGCTCACGACCTAGCAGGTGGGAATGAGCAGTTCTTC,CSAHDLAGGNEQFF
TRBJ2-3,few,TRBV11-2,TRBD1,TGTGCCAGCAGCCGACCGGACAGGGGGAGGGATACGCAGTATTTT,CASSRPDRGRDTQYF
TRBJ2-3,NA,TRBV7-3,NA,TGTGCCAGCAGCCCAGTGGGGGGACCAGATACGCAGTATTTT,CASSPVGGPDTQYF
TRBJ2-7,NA,TRBV7-8,TRBD2,TGTGCCAGCAGGGGAGGGACTAGCGGTTCCCACGAGCAGTACTTC,CASRGGTSGSHEQYF
TRBJ2-3,NA,TRBV5-1,TRBD2,TGCGCCAGCAGCTGGGGGACTAGCGGGAGCACAGATACGCAGTATTTT,CASSWGTSGSTDTQYF
TRBJ2-7,few,TRBV15,NA,TGTGCCACCAGCAGAGGAGGGACCGGGACGGGATCCTACGAGCAGTACTTC,CATSRGGTGTGSYEQYF
TRBJ1-2,NA,TRBV2,NA,TGTGCCAGCAGTGTTGCGGACCCCCCCTTC,CASSVADPPF
TRBJ1-1,many,TRBV14,TRBD1,TGTGCCAGCAGACCAGGGACAGCGGTTGAAGCTTTCTTT,CASRPGTAVEAFF
TRBJ2-1,many,TRBV28,NA,TGTGCCAGCAGCCAGGTACTAGGCGGACCGTACTACAATGAGCAGTTCTTC,CASSQVLGGPYYNEQFF
TRBJ2-6,many,TRBV28,NA,TGTGCCAGCAGTCCAGCTGGGGCCAACGTCCTGACTTTC,CASSPAGANVLTF
TRBJ2-7,many,TRBV29-1,TRBD1,TGCAGCGCCCGGACAGGGGGGTACGAGCAGTACTTC,CSARTGGYEQYF
TRBJ2-2,many,TRBV10-3,NA,TGTGCCATCAGTGGGTTCATGGGGGGAACGAACACCGGGGAGCTGTTTTTT,CAISGFMGGTNTGELFF
TRBJ1-1,few,TRBV3-1,NA,TGTGCCAGCAGCCAAAGGGGCGCCAACACTGAAGCTTTCTTT,CASSQRGANTEAFF
TRBJ2-5,many,TRBV5-1,NA,TGCGCCAGCAGCGCGTCCGGGGCCCAAGAGACCCAGTACTTC,CASSASGAQETQYF
TRBJ2-2,many,TRBV5-1,TRBD1,TGCGCCAGCACCTGGGACAGAAACACCGGGGAGCTGTTTTTT,CASTWDRNTGELFF
TRBJ2-3,many,TRBV5-1,NA,TGCGCCAGCAGCGCAGGGACGGGAGATACGCAGTATTTT,CASSAGTGDTQYF
TRBJ1-4,few,TRBV27,NA,TGTGCCAGCCTGGACGGGAATAATGAAAAACTGTTTTTT,CASLDGNNEKLFF
TRBJ2-1,NA,TRBV7-9,NA,TGTGCCAGCAGCCCGGGACACGGAGCTATTAAGGGGCAGTTCTTC,CASSPGHGAIKGQFF
TRBJ2-1,many,TRBV29-1,TRBD2,TGCAGCGTCGAGCGGGCCCTAGATATTTGGTGGGGGGGTGGTGATGAGCAGTTCTTC,CSVERALDIWWGGGDEQFF
TRBJ2-1,many,TRBV12-3/TRBV12-4,NA,TGTGCCAGCAGTCCAACGGGACCACTTTACAATGAGCAGTTCTTC,CASSPTGPLYNEQFF
TRBJ2-4,NA,TRBV12-3/TRBV12-4,TRBD1,TGTGCCAGCAGTCGGGACAGGTTAAACATTCAGTACTTC,CASSRDRLNIQYF
TRBJ2-5,many,TRBV28,TRBD1,TGTGCCAGCAGTTCCCGGGACAGACAAGAGACCCAGTACTTC,CASSSRDRQETQYF
TRBJ2-5,NA,TRBV7-2,TRBD1,TGTGCCAGCAGCCGGGGGACAGGGGGCTTGTTGGAGACCCAGTACTTC,CASSRGTGGLLETQYF
TRBJ1-2,few,TRBV29-1,NA,TGCAGCGTTGAAGGTCGCTCGGGCTACACCTTC,CSVEGRSGYTF